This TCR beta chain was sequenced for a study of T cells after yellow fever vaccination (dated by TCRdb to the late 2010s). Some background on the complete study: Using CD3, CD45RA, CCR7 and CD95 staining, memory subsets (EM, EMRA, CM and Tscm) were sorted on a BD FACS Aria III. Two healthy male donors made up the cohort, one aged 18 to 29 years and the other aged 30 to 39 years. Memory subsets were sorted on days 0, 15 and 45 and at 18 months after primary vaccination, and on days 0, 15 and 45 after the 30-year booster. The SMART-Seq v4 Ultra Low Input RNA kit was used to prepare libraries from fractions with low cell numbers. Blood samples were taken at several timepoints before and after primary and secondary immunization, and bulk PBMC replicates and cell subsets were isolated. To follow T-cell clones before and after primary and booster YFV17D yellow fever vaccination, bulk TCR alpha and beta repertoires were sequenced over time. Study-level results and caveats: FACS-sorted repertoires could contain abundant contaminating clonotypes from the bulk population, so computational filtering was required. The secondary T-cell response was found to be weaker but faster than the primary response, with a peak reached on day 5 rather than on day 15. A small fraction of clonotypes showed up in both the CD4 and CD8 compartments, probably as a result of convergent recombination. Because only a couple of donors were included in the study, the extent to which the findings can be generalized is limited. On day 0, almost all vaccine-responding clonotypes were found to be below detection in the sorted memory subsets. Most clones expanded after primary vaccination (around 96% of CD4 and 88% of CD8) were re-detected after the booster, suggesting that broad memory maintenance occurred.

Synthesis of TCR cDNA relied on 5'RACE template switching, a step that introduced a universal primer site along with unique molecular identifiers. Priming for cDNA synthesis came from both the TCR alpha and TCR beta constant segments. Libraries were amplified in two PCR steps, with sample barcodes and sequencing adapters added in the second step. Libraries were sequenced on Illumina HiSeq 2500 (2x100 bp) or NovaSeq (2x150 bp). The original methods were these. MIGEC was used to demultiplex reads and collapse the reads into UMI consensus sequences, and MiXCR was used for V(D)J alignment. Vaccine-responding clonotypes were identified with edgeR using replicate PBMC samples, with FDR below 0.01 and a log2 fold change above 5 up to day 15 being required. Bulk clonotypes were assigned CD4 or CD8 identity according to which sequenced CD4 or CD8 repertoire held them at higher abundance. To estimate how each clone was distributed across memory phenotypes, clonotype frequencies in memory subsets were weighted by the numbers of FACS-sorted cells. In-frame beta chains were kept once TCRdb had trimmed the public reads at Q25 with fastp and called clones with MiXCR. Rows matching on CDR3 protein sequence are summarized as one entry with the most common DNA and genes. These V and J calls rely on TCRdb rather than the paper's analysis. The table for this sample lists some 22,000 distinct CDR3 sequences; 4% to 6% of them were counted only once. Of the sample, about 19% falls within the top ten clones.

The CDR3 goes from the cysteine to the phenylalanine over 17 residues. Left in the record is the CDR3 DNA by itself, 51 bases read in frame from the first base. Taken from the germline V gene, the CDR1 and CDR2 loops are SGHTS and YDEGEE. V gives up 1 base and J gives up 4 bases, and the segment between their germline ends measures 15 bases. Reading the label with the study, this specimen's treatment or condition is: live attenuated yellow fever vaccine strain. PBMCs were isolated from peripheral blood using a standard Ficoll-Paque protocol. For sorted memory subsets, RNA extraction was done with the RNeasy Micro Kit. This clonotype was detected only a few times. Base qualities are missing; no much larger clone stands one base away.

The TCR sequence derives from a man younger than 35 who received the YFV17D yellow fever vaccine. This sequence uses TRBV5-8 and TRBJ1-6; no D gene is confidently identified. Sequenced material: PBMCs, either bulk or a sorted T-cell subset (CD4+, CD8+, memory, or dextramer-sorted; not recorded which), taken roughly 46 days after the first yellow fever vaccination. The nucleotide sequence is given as TGTGCCAGCAGCTTGCGACTCGCTGCGGAGTATAATTCACCCCTCCACTTT. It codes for CASSLRLAAEYNSPLHF.